A selection of T cell receptor beta chains follows, all from one sample in a study of regulatory dendritic cells for organ transplantation. No antigens are known for them. The protocol was immunoSEQ multiplex PCR, while the TCRdb copy is restricted to in-frame clones and leaves out a portion. The sample gives approximately 10,000 clones, roughly 80% of which show up once; roughly 2.5% is in the top ten. Sequencing was done on a sample of memory CD4+ T cells from blood cultured with dendritic cells. All receptors derive from a human donor in good health. CDR3s include the opening cysteine and the closing phenylalanine or tryptophan. D genes are given only for firm matches. Only some rows state a clone size, as once, few, many or a class for expanded clones.

-,TRBV11-1,14,once,TRBJ1-4,CASSLAGPNEKLFF,TGTGCCAGCAGCTTAGCAGGACCTAATGAAAAACTGTTTTTT
-,TRBV15,16,-,TRBJ2-3,CATSSGRPFGTDTQYF,TGTGCCACCAGCAGTGGACGGCCTTTCGGCACAGATACGCAGTATTTT
TRBD2,TRBV6-5,15,-,TRBJ2-5,CASSAGTSGKQTQYF,TGTGCCAGCAGTGCCGGGACTAGCGGGAAACAGACCCAGTACTTC
-,TRBV7-2,12,few,TRBJ1-5,CASKAPFGPQHF,TGTGCCTCCAAAGCCCCTTTTGGGCCCCAGCATTTT
-,TRBV5-4,13,once,TRBJ1-6,CASSFPDNSPLHF,TGTGCCAGCAGCTTTCCCGATAATTCACCCCTCCACTTT
-,TRBV2,13,few,TRBJ1-2,CASSSGLNYGYTF,TGTGCCAGCAGTTCTGGGCTTAACTATGGCTACACCTTC
TRBD2,TRBV27,16,-,TRBJ2-5,CASSWTSGRAFETQYF,TGTGCCAGCAGTTGGACTAGCGGGAGGGCCTTTGAGACCCAGTACTTC
-,TRBV15,14,-,TRBJ1-4,CATSRDRASEKLFF,TGTGCCACCAGCAGAGATAGGGCTTCCGAAAAACTGTTTTTT
TRBD1,TRBV6-5,14,-,TRBJ1-2,CASSLRQGFYGYTF,TGTGCCAGCAGTCTACGACAGGGATTCTATGGCTACACCTTC
-,TRBV5-5,15,-,TRBJ1-4,CASSVGPATNEKLFF,TGTGCCAGCAGCGTAGGACCAGCAACTAATGAAAAACTGTTTTTT
TRBD2,TRBV7-2,16,-,TRBJ2-5,CASRLSSGAYQETQYF,TGTGCCAGCAGATTATCTAGCGGGGCGTACCAAGAGACCCAGTACTTC
TRBD1,TRBV6-1,14,few,TRBJ1-2,CASRLTGGGNGYTF,TGTGCCAGCAGGCTGACAGGGGGCGGCAATGGCTACACCTTC
TRBD1,TRBV18,16,-,TRBJ2-5,CASSLRGQGGLETQYF,TGTGCCAGCTCACTCCGAGGACAGGGAGGATTGGAGACCCAGTACTTC
-,TRBV5-4,14,-,TRBJ2-3,CASSSPPTTDTQYF,TGTGCCAGCAGCTCTCCCCCCACCACAGATACGCAGTATTTT
-,TRBV30,14,once,TRBJ1-4,CASSSDMNNEKLFF,TGTGCCTCCAGCTCGGACATGAATAATGAAAAACTGTTTTTT
-,TRBV16,15,-,TRBJ2-1,CASSQSSNTNNEQFF,TGTGCCAGCAGCCAATCTAGCAACACCAACAATGAGCAGTTCTTC
TRBD2,TRBV10-3,16,once,TRBJ2-3,CAISGGLAGSTDTQYF,TGTGCCATCAGTGGGGGACTAGCGGGAAGTACAGATACGCAGTATTTT
TRBD1,TRBV11-2,15,-,TRBJ1-3,CASSPTGQDSFTIYF,TGTGCCAGCAGCCCGACAGGACAGGACTCTTTCACCATATATTTT
-,TRBV2,11,-,TRBJ1-1,CASTVNTEAFF,TGTGCCAGCACGGTAAACACTGAAGCTTTCTTT
-,TRBV20-1,11,few,TRBJ2-1,CSARDGKAQFF,TGCAGTGCTAGAGATGGGAAGGCGCAGTTCTTC
-,TRBV6-4,13,-,TRBJ1-2,CASSEVTGGGYTF,TGTGCCAGCAGTGAAGTGACAGGAGGAGGCTACACCTTC
-,TRBV6-4,14,few,TRBJ2-1,CASSDGSSYNEQFF,TGTGCCAGCAGTGACGGCAGCTCCTACAATGAGCAGTTCTTC
TRBD2,TRBV7-2,15,-,TRBJ2-1,CASRWQRGTYNEQFF,TGTGCCAGCAGATGGCAGCGGGGCACCTACAATGAGCAGTTCTTC
TRBD2,TRBV5-1,15,-,TRBJ2-5,CASSSGTSEKETQYF,TGCGCCAGCAGCTCCGGGACTAGCGAAAAAGAGACCCAGTACTTC
-,TRBV14,13,once,TRBJ2-7,CASSRDSVREQYF,TGTGCCAGCAGCCGGGACTCCGTAAGAGAGCAGTACTTC
-,TRBV11-1,13,-,TRBJ1-1,CASSRGIGTEAFF,TGTGCCAGCAGCAGAGGGATCGGCACTGAAGCTTTCTTT
-,TRBV7-2,14,-,TRBJ2-2,CASSLVVREGELFF,TGTGCCAGCAGCTTAGTGGTCAGGGAGGGGGAGCTGTTTTTT
-,TRBV2,12,-,TRBJ2-3,CASSETTDTQYF,TGTGCCAGCAGTGAGACCACAGATACGCAGTATTTT
-,TRBV7-2,13,-,TRBJ2-1,CASSFGWINEQFF,TGTGCCAGCAGCTTTGGGTGGATTAATGAGCAGTTCTTC
TRBD2,TRBV9,17,-,TRBJ2-3,CASSVASSGGITDTQYF,TGTGCCAGCAGCGTAGCCTCTAGCGGGGGGATTACAGATACGCAGTATTTT
-,TRBV21-1,17,-,TRBJ2-4,CASSKISGGPAKNIQYF,TGTGCCAGCAGCAAAATTAGCGGGGGGCCAGCCAAAAACATTCAGTACTTC
TRBD2,TRBV4-3,16,-,TRBJ2-7,CASSQRVLAGGDEQYF,TGCGCCAGCAGCCAACGCGTACTAGCGGGGGGGGACGAGCAGTACTTC
-,TRBV7-2,13,-,TRBJ2-3,CASSPGMRDTQYF,TGTGCCAGCAGCCCGGGGATGCGGGATACGCAGTATTTT
-,TRBV7-9,13,-,TRBJ1-5,CASSLTVAQPQHF,TGTGCCAGCAGCTTGACGGTAGCTCAGCCCCAGCATTTT
TRBD2,TRBV9,18,-,TRBJ2-3,CASSPERLAGGSTDTQYF,TGTGCCAGCAGCCCCGAGCGTCTAGCGGGAGGGAGCACAGATACGCAGTATTTT
-,TRBV9,13,-,TRBJ1-1,CASSVATNTEAFF,TGTGCCAGCAGCGTAGCAACCAACACTGAAGCTTTCTTT
-,TRBV28,17,-,TRBJ1-1,CASSLLGGGSMNTEAFF,TGTGCCAGCAGTTTACTAGGGGGGGGGAGCATGAACACTGAAGCTTTCTTT
-,TRBV30,15,-,TRBJ1-4,CAWSLPRVTNEKLFF,TGTGCCTGGAGCCTCCCCAGGGTGACTAATGAAAAACTGTTTTTT
-,TRBV7-9,16,few,TRBJ1-2,CASSPIPPGLNYGYTF,TGTGCCAGCAGCCCGATACCCCCCGGGTTGAACTATGGCTACACCTTC
TRBD1,TRBV27,15,-,TRBJ2-7,CASSPLGQGFYEQYF,TGTGCCAGCAGCCCCCTGGGACAGGGATTCTACGAGCAGTACTTC
-,TRBV30,13,-,TRBJ1-2,CAWSALAGDGYTF,TGTGCCTGGAGCGCTTTAGCAGGGGATGGCTACACCTTC
-,TRBV19,13,-,TRBJ2-5,CASSAQGQETQYF,TGTGCCAGTAGTGCTCAGGGGCAAGAGACCCAGTACTTC
-,TRBV30,11,few,TRBJ1-5,CAWSVGQPQHF,TGTGCCTGGAGTGTAGGTCAGCCCCAGCATTTT
TRBD2,TRBV11-2,15,-,TRBJ2-3,CASSSPRGVTDTQYF,TGTGCCAGCAGCTCCCCCCGGGGGGTCACAGATACGCAGTATTTT
TRBD1,TRBV14,13,-,TRBJ1-2,CASSGDRAYGYTF,TGTGCCAGCAGCGGGGACAGGGCGTACGGCTACACCTTC
-,TRBV7-2,11,few,TRBJ2-7,CASSLEYEQYF,TGTGCCAGCAGCTTAGAATACGAGCAGTACTTC